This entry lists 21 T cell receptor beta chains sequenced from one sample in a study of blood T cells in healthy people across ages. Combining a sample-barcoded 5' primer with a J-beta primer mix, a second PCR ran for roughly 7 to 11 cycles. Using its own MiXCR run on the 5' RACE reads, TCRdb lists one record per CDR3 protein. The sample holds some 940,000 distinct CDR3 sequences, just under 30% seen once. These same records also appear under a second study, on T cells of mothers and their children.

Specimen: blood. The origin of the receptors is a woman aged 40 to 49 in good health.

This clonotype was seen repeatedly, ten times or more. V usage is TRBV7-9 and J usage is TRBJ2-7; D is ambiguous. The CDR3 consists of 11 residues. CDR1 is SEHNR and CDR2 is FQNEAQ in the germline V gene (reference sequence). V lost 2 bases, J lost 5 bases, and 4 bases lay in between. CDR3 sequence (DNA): TGTGCCAGCAGCTTAACCGACGAGCAGTACTTC. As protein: CASSLTDEQYF. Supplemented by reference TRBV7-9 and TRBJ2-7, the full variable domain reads DTGVSQNPRHKITKRGQNVTFRCDPISEHNRLYWYRQTLGQGPEFLTYFQNEAQLEKSRLLSDRFSAERPKGSFSTLEIQRTEQGDSAMYLCASSLTDEQYFGPGTRLTVT.

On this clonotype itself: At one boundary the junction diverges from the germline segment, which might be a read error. In DNA form, the CDR3 reads TGTGCCAGCAGTTTAACCCTCACACGGATGAACACTGAAGGTTTCTTT. Amino acids: CASSLTLTRMNTEGFF. The rearrangement links TRBV27 to TRBJ1-1; D is undetermined. The germline gives CDR1 MNHEY, CDR2 SMNVEV (reference sequence). The CDR3 runs to 16 residues.

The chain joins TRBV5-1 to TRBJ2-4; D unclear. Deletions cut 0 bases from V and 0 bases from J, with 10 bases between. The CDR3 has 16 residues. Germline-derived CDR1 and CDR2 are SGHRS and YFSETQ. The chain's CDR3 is CASSLGQTLAKNIQYF. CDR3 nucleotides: TGCGCCAGCAGCTTGGGCCAGACTCTAGCCAAAAACATTCAGTACTTC.

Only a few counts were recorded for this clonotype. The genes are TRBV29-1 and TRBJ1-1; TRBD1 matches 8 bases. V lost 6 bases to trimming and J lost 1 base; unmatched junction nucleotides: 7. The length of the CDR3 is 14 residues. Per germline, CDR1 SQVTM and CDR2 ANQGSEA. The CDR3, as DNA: TGCAGCGTCCAACATGGGACAGGGAACACTGAAGCTTTCTTT. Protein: CSVQHGTGNTEAFF.

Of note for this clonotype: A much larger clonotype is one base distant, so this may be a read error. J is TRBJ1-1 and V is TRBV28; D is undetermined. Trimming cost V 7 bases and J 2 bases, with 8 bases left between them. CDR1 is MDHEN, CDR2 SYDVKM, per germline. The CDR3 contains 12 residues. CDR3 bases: TGTGCCAGCACTCTTGCTAACACTGAAGCTTTCTTT. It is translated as CASTLANTEAFF.

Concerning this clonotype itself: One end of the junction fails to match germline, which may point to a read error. This CDR3 reads CASSSAARGTKAFF. CDR3 in DNA: TGTGCCAGCAGTTCCGCAGCGAGGGGCACTAAAGCTTTCTTT. This chain uses TRBV6-5 with TRBJ1-1; maybe TRBD1 (5 bases). CDR1 and CDR2 from the germline V gene are MNHEY and SVGAGI. This CDR3 contains 14 residues.

In nucleotides, the CDR3 is TGTGCCTGGGTTCGTGGGGGGAATTCACCCCTCCACTTT. Translating gives CAWVRGGNSPLHF. The chain is built from TRBV30 and TRBJ1-6; D is possibly TRBD1 (5 bases). CDR1 and CDR2 (germline): GTSNPN, SVGIG (reference sequence). The CDR3 contains 13 residues. V lost 5 bases, J lost 7 bases, and 12 bases lay in between.

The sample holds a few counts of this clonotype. CDR3 amino acids: CASSLRGPTGDEQFF. For the CDR3, the DNA is TGTGCCAGCAGCTTAAGGGGTCCCACCGGGGATGAGCAGTTCTTC. V and J are TRBV11-2 and TRBJ2-1; D may match TRBD1 or TRBD2 (5 bases each). V was pared by 2 bases and J by 8 bases, with 16 bases between. The germline V gene encodes CDR1 SGHAT and CDR2 FQNNGV. The CDR3 has 15 amino acids.

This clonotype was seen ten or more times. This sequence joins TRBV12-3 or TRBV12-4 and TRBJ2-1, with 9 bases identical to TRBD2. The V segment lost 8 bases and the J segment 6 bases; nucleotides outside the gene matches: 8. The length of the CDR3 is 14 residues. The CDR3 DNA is TGTGCCAGCGGGCCGGGACTAGCAGCCAATGAGCAGTTCTTC. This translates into CASGPGLAANEQFF.

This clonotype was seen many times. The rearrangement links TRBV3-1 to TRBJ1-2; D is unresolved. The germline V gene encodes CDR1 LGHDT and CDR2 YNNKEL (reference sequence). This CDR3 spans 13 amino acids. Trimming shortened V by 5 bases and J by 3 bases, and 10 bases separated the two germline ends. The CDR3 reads CASSYSEYYGYTF. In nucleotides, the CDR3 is TGTGCCAGCAGCTATAGCGAGTACTATGGCTACACCTTC.

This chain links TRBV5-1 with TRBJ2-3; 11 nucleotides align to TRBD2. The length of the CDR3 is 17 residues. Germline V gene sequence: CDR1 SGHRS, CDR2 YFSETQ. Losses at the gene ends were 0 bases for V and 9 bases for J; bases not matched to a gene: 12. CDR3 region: CASSLVVIGASGGTQYF. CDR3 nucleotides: TGCGCCAGCAGCTTGGTGGTCATTGGGGCTAGCGGGGGGACGCAGTATTTT.

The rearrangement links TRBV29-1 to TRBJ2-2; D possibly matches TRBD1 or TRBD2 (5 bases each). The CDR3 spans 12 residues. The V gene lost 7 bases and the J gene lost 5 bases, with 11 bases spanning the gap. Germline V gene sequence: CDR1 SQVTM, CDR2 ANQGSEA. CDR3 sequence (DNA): TGCAGCGGGTTGGGACCGACCGGGGAGCTGTTTTTT. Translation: CSGLGPTGELFF.

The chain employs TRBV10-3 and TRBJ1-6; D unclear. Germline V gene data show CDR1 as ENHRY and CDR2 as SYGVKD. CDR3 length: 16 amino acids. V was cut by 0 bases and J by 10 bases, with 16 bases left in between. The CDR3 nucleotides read TGTGCCATCAGTGAGTCCGGAAGCTCGAGGAGCTCACCCCTCCACTTT. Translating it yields CAISESGSSRSSPLHF.

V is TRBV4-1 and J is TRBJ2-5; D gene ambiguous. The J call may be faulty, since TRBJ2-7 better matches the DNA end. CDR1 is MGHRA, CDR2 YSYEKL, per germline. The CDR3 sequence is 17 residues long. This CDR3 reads CASSQVFPRQNPYEQYF. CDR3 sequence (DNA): TGCGCCAGCAGCCAAGTATTTCCTCGCCAAAACCCCTACGAGCAGTACTTC.

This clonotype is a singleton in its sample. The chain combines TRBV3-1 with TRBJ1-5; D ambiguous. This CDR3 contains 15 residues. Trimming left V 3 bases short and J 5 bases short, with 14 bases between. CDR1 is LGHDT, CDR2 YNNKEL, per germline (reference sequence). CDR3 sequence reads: CASSHALTQHQPQHF. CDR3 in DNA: TGTGCCAGCAGCCATGCTCTGACGCAGCATCAGCCCCAGCATTTT.

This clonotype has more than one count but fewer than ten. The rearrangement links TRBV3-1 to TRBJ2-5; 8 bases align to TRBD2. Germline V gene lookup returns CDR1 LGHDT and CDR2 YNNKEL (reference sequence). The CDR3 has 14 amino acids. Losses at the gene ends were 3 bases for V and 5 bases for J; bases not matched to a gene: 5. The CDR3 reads CASSHGLARETQYF. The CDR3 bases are TGTGCCAGCAGCCATGGACTAGCCCGGGAGACCCAGTACTTC.

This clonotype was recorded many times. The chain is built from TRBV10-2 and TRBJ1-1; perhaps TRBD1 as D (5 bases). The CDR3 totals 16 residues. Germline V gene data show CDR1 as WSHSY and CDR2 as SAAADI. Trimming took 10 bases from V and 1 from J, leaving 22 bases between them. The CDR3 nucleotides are TGCGCCACCTTCAGGGTCTTAATCCAGTCGAACACTGAAGCTTTCTTT. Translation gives CATFRVLIQSNTEAFF.

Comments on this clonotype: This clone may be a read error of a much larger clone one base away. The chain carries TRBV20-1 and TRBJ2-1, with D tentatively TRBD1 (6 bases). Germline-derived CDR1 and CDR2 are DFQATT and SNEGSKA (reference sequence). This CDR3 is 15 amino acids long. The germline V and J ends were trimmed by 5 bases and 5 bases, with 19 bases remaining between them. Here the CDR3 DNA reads TGCAGTGCTGCCCGGGGCAGGGGAACCGACAATGAGCAGTTCTTC. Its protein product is CSAARGRGTDNEQFF.

CDR3 DNA sequence: TGTGCCAGCAGTTTTACAGGGGGAGGCTATGGCTACACCTTC. The encoded protein is CASSFTGGGYGYTF. The rearrangement uses TRBV6-6 and TRBJ1-2; the match to TRBD1 covers 8 bases. Looked up from germline, CDR1 is MNHNY and CDR2 is SVGAGI (reference sequence). V lost 4 bases, J lost 4 bases, and 5 bases stayed unmatched. The CDR3 covers 14 residues.

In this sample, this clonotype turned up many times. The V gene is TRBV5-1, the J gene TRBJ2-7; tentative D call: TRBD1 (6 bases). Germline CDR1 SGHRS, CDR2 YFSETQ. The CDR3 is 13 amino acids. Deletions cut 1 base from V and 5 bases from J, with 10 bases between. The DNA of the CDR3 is TGCGCCAGCAGCTTGATCGGGGACAACGAGCAGTACTTC. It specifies CASSLIGDNEQYF.

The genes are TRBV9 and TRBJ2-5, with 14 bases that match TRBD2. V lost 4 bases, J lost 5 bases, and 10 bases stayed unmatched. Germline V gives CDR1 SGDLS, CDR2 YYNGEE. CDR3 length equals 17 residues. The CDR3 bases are TGTGCCAGCAGCTACGGGACTAGCGGGGGTCTAGGGGAGACCCAGTACTTC. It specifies CASSYGTSGGLGETQYF.